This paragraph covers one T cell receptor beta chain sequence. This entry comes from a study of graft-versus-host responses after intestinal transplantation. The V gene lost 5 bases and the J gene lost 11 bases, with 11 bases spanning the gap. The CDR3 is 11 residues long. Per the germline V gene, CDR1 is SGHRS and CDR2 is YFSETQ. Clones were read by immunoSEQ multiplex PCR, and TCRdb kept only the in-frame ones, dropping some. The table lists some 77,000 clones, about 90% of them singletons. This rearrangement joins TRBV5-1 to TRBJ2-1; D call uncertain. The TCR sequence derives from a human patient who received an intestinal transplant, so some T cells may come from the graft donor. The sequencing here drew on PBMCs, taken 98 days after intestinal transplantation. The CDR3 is CASRLDHKQFF. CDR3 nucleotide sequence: TGCGCCAGCAGACTCGACCACAAGCAGTTCTTC.